The table lists the clone carrying this T cell receptor (beta chain) with many counts. Using a J-beta primer mix together with a sample-barcoded 5' primer, a second PCR was run for 7 to 11 cycles. TCRdb independently ran MiXCR on the 5' RACE reads; one entry per CDR3 protein. The sample lists about 1.8 million distinct CDR3 sequences, 40% to 55% occurring once. These data are taken from a study of blood T cells in healthy people across ages. The CDR3 extends over 16 amino acids. In germline, CDR1 is SNHLY, CDR2 FYNNEI. Trimming left V 6 bases short and J 1 base short, with 16 bases between. Donation came from healthy Caucasian individuals in Russia who were aged roughly 6 to 95.

This receptor was identified in a woman between 40 and 50 years old in good health. The chain couples TRBV2 to TRBJ2-4, with a possible D match to TRBD2 (6 bases). Specimen: blood. For the CDR3, the DNA is TGTGCCAGCAGCTTGCATGGGGGGAGTGCCAAAAACATTCAGTACTTC. Translation: CASSLHGGSAKNIQYF.